Listed below are T cell receptor beta chains from one sample, sequenced in a study of regulatory T cells in long-lasting Graves disease. One entry per CDR3 protein, called by TCRdb with MiXCR from the multiplex PCR reads. The sample records about 530,000 distinct CDR3 sequences, about 16% being singletons. These same records also appear under a second study, on T cells in Graves' hyperthyroidism and ophthalmopathy.

The specimen was peripheral blood mononuclear cells (PBMCs), collected at new diagnosis, from a patient treated with antithyroid drugs. These receptors all come from a middle-aged woman with Graves disease. The CDR3 runs from the conserved cysteine through the conserved F or W. The D gene is left open where the match is weak. Only part of the rows carry a size: once, few, many, or a class if the clone is expanded.

v_call	clone_size	j_call	d_call	cdr3_nt	cdr3_aa
TRBV11-3	many	TRBJ2-7	TRBD1	TGTGCCAGCAGCATAGGGACAGGGAGGTACGAGCAGTACTTC	CASSIGTGRYEQYF
TRBV5-1	many	TRBJ1-2	NA	TGCGCCAGCAGCTTACAGGGCCAAACTAACTATGGCTACACCTTC	CASSLQGQTNYGYTF
TRBV4-1	NA	TRBJ2-2	TRBD1	TGCGCCAGCAGCACCGGGACAGGGGGCCCCACCGGGGAGCTGTTTTTT	CASSTGTGGPTGELFF
TRBV4-1	NA	TRBJ1-4	TRBD1	TGCGCCAGCAGTCCTAGGACAGGGCGAGGTGAAAAACTGTTTTTT	CASSPRTGRGEKLFF
TRBV5-1	NA	TRBJ1-4	NA	TGCGCCAGCAAATCGACAGCAACTAATGAAAAACTGTTTTTT	CASKSTATNEKLFF
TRBV6-2/TRBV6-3	NA	TRBJ2-7	TRBD2	TGTGCCAGCAGGCACCGATTAGCGGGGGTTTACGAGCAGTACTTC	CASRHRLAGVYEQYF
TRBV19	NA	TRBJ1-5	NA	TGTGCCAGTAGTGAATTCTCGGGGCGCGGGGAAAATCAGCCCCAGCATTTT	CASSEFSGRGENQPQHF
TRBV10-3	once	TRBJ2-4	NA	TGTGCCATCAGTGGGGCTCAAAACATTCAGTACTTC	CAISGAQNIQYF
TRBV24-1	NA	TRBJ1-5	TRBD1	TGTGCCACCAGTGATCCGGGACAGGGCAATCAGCCCCAGCATTTT	CATSDPGQGNQPQHF
TRBV6-2/TRBV6-3	few	TRBJ2-7	NA	TGTGCCAGCAGTTACTCGAGGGGTAAATACGAGCAGTACTTC	CASSYSRGKYEQYF
TRBV6-1	NA	TRBJ1-6	NA	TGTGCCAGCAGTCGGGACACCAATTCACCCCTCCACTTT	CASSRDTNSPLHF
TRBV5-1	few	TRBJ2-1	TRBD1	TGCGCCAGCAGCTCGGACAGGGGGTACAATGAGCAGTTCTTC	CASSSDRGYNEQFF
TRBV6-2/TRBV6-3	few	TRBJ2-5	NA	TGTGCCAGCAGTTACTGGAGGGGACAGACCCAGTACTTC	CASSYWRGQTQYF
TRBV7-9	many	TRBJ2-7	TRBD1	TGTGCCAGCAGCTTTCCGGGACAGGGGGCGTACGAGCAGTACTTC	CASSFPGQGAYEQYF
TRBV12-3/TRBV12-4	many	TRBJ1-1	NA	TGTGCCAGCAGTCCTCCAATCAGGGGTGAAGCTTTCTTT	CASSPPIRGEAFF
TRBV11-2	many	TRBJ1-3	NA	TGTGCCAGCAGCCCCGTCTCCTACTCTGGAAACACCATATATTTT	CASSPVSYSGNTIYF
TRBV7-9	many	TRBJ2-3	NA	TGTGCCAGCAGCCCCCCAGTAAACACAGATACGCAGTATTTT	CASSPPVNTDTQYF
TRBV29-1	NA	TRBJ2-7	TRBD1	TGCAGCGTTGGGGTACAGGGGCACCGGTACGAGCAGTACTTC	CSVGVQGHRYEQYF
TRBV12-3/TRBV12-4	few	TRBJ2-2	NA	TGTGCCAGCAGTTCTACTAGGGATGCCGGGGAGCTGTTTTTT	CASSSTRDAGELFF
TRBV7-2	many	TRBJ1-1	NA	TGTGCCAGCAGCTTATACACAGACAACCGTCTTGAAGCTTTCTTT	CASSLYTDNRLEAFF
TRBV5-8	few	TRBJ1-1	NA	TGTGCCAGCACGTACAGGGTCGTTGCTGAAGCTTTCTTT	CASTYRVVAEAFF
TRBV28	many	TRBJ1-6	TRBD1	TGTGCCAGCAGTTTTGAGACAGGGACTTCACCCCTCCACTTT	CASSFETGTSPLHF
TRBV25-1	NA	TRBJ1-1	NA	TGTGCCAGCAGGGGTGAAACTGAAGCTTTCTTT	CASRGETEAFF
TRBV20-1	few	TRBJ2-3	NA	TGCAGTGCTAGATACGGGGGCGGGGATACGCAGTATTTT	CSARYGGGDTQYF
TRBV7-2	NA	TRBJ2-3	TRBD2	TGTGCCAGCAGCTTAGAGGGTACTAGCGGGGGGGCCGAAGATACGCAGTATTTT	CASSLEGTSGGAEDTQYF
TRBV6-1	many	TRBJ2-3	NA	TGTGCCAGCGGCGTCCCAGATACGCAGTATTTT	CASGVPDTQYF
TRBV10-3	NA	TRBJ1-3	NA	TGTGCCATCAGTGATCTAGCCGGAAACACCATATATTTT	CAISDLAGNTIYF
TRBV10-2	few	TRBJ2-7	NA	TGCGCCACCCAGGACCCGACACCTTACGAGCAGTACTTC	CATQDPTPYEQYF
TRBV19	NA	TRBJ1-3	NA	TGTGCCAGTAGGGTGGGGGATCGCTCTGGAAACACCATATATTTT	CASRVGDRSGNTIYF
TRBV4-1	many	TRBJ1-2	NA	TGCGCCAGCAGCCAAGGGAGGGGGGGGGACTATGGCTACACCTTC	CASSQGRGGDYGYTF
TRBV7-3	NA	TRBJ2-2	NA	TGTGCCAGCAGCGTACTGGGGGCAAACACCGGGGAGCTGTTTTTT	CASSVLGANTGELFF
TRBV7-2	many	TRBJ1-1	NA	TGTGCCAGCAGCTTAGGCAGCCCGAACACTGAAGCTTTCTTT	CASSLGSPNTEAFF
TRBV6-1	NA	TRBJ1-4	TRBD1	TGTGCCAGCAGCCTACGGGACAGGCAACGGGGGGATGAAAAACTGTTTTTT	CASSLRDRQRGDEKLFF
TRBV3-1	many	TRBJ1-2	NA	TGTGCCAGCAGCCAAGATCAGGGAGGTGGCTACACCTTC	CASSQDQGGGYTF
TRBV3-1	many	TRBJ2-7	TRBD1	TGTGCCAGCAGCCAAGGAAGCGACAGGGTCTCCTACGAGCAGTACTTC	CASSQGSDRVSYEQYF
TRBV30	once	TRBJ1-2	TRBD1	TGTGCCTGGTCGGGACAGCGAGTTAACTATGGCTACACCTTC	CAWSGQRVNYGYTF
TRBV4-1	many	TRBJ1-3	NA	TGTGCCAGCAGCCAAACAGGCGTATCTGGAAACACCATATATTTT	CASSQTGVSGNTIYF
TRBV7-8	many	TRBJ2-6	NA	TGTGCCAGCAGCCCGCCGGGTTATCTCCGCCCTGGGGCCAACGTCCTGACTTTC	CASSPPGYLRPGANVLTF
TRBV12-5	many	TRBJ1-5	NA	TGTGCTAGTGGTTTGCGACCGGTAGGGTTCCTGGGGAAAGGAAGCAATCAGCCCCAGCATTTT	CASGLRPVGFLGKGSNQPQHF
TRBV7-6	NA	TRBJ2-7	NA	TGTGCCAGCAGCTTAGCGAGTTCGAGGGTATCAAGCGACGAGCAGTACTTC	CASSLASSRVSSDEQYF
TRBV12-3/TRBV12-4	many	TRBJ1-2	NA	TGTGCCAGCAGTCCGACAACCATTAACTATGGCTACACCTTC	CASSPTTINYGYTF
TRBV11-2	NA	TRBJ2-2	NA	TGTGCCAGCTCCGAACAGGGTGCCCGGGAGCTGTTTTTT	CASSEQGARELFF
TRBV10-3	many	TRBJ1-1	TRBD1	TGTGCCATCAGGGGACAGGGGTTGAACACTGAAGCTTTCTTT	CAIRGQGLNTEAFF
TRBV10-3	NA	TRBJ2-3	NA	TGTGCCATCAATGGAGAAACAGATACGCAGTATTTT	CAINGETDTQYF
TRBV7-2	NA	TRBJ1-1	TRBD1	TGTGCCAGCAGCTATACCGGGACAGGGGGGGACACTGAAGCTTTCTTT	CASSYTGTGGDTEAFF
TRBV9	few	TRBJ2-4	TRBD2	TGTGCCAGCAGCGTAGGGGAAGGCGGGAGATCCAAAAACATTCAGTACTTC	CASSVGEGGRSKNIQYF
TRBV7-2	many	TRBJ2-7	TRBD1	TGTGCCAGCAGCTTAGGAGGGGACAGGCGCTACGAGCAGTACTTC	CASSLGGDRRYEQYF
TRBV5-1	many	TRBJ2-1	TRBD1	TGCGCCAGCAGCTGGACCATTCACAGGGCCTCACCTGGACAGGGGGCGGGGAATGAGCAGTTCTTC	CASSWTIHRASPGQGAGNEQFF
TRBV6-2/TRBV6-3	few	TRBJ1-6	NA	TGTGCCAGCACTCGTGGGGCAGGGTTCTCACCCCTCCACTTT	CASTRGAGFSPLHF
TRBV7-2	many	TRBJ2-1	TRBD2	TGTGCCAGCAGCTTAGGACGGGGGGACTACAATGAGCAGTTCTTC	CASSLGRGDYNEQFF
TRBV6-1	many	TRBJ2-5	TRBD1	TGTGCCAGCAGCGGGGGACTGACAGGGGTGGAGACCCAGTACTTC	CASSGGLTGVETQYF
TRBV10-2	NA	TRBJ1-6	NA	TGCGCCTGTGTTCGGGCCCCCTGGCATTCACCCCTCCACTTT	CACVRAPWHSPLHF
TRBV12-3/TRBV12-4	NA	TRBJ2-7	NA	TGTGCCAGCAAAACTGGGGCTCGGGACGAGCAGTACTTC	CASKTGARDEQYF
TRBV2	many	TRBJ1-1	NA	TGTGCCAGCAGTGAGATCACACAGGGTTCTACTGAAGCTTTCTTT	CASSEITQGSTEAFF